Shown below are 18 T cell receptor beta chains from a single sample sequenced in a study of memory CD4+ T cells and cytomegalovirus serostatus. Single viable CD3+CD4+CD8-CD45RO+ cells were sorted as the memory CD4+ T cells. Sequencing was performed with immunoSEQ multiplex PCR; in TCRdb, only in-frame clones are kept and a portion is missing. Among tens of thousands of clones, 82% were seen once, and the ten largest hold approximately 0.59%. The sample taken for sequencing was memory CD4+ T cells from blood. The receptor set was obtained from an adult in good health and CMV-seronegative.

This clone appeared a single time. The V gene is TRBV5-4, the J gene TRBJ2-1, with D unresolved. The V gene lost 1 base and the J gene lost 4 bases, with 12 bases spanning the gap. The germline CDR1 and CDR2 sequences are SGHNT and YYREEE (reference sequence). The CDR3 runs 15 residues. The CDR3 region is CASSLNTVGYNEQFF. CDR3 DNA sequence: TGTGCCAGCAGCTTGAATACGGTGGGATACAATGAGCAGTTCTTC.

The chain uses TRBV29-1 and TRBJ2-5; TRBD1 agrees at 9 bases. Germline V gives CDR1 SQVTM, CDR2 ANQGSEA. J lost 1 base, V lost 0 bases, and 3 bases had no gene match. There are 15 residues in the CDR3. CDR3 sequence reads: CSVEDGTGFQETQYF. CDR3 in DNA: TGCAGCGTTGAAGATGGGACAGGGTTCCAAGAGACCCAGTACTTC. Drawing the rest from reference TRBV29-1 and TRBJ2-5, the complete variable domain is SAVISQKPSRDICQRGTSLTIQCQVDSQVTMMFWYRQQPGQSLTLIATANQGSEATYESGFVIDKFPISRPNLTFSTLTVSNMSPEDSSIYLCSVEDGTGFQETQYFGPGTRLLVL.

Regarding this clone: One end of the junction varies from germline; a read error may be responsible. This chain connects TRBV6-1 to TRBJ1-6; D is undetermined. The CDR3 has 12 amino acids. Germline V gene lookup returns CDR1 MNHNS and CDR2 SASEGT. The CDR3 DNA follows: TGTGCCAGCCGTGAGGGTTATTCACCCCTCCACTTT. This encodes CASREGYSPLHF.

The chain employs TRBV6-5 and TRBJ2-7; possibly TRBD1 for D (5 bases). The CDR3 covers 13 residues. Germline CDR1 and CDR2: MNHEY and SVGAGI. Trimming removed 6 bases at V and 0 bases at J, with 9 bases between. The CDR3 sequence: CASRWGSSYEQYF. The CDR3 DNA sequence: TGTGCCAGCAGATGGGGCAGCTCCTACGAGCAGTACTTC.

V gene TRBV20-1 combines with J gene TRBJ1-2, with D hard to call. V gave up 4 bases and J gave up 6 bases, with 9 bases separating them. The CDR3 is 11 amino acids. CDR1 DFQATT and CDR2 SNEGSKA come from the germline V gene (reference sequence). The CDR3 region is CSAIQPNGYTF. Here the CDR3 DNA reads TGCAGTGCTATTCAGCCCAATGGCTACACCTTC.

The rearrangement uses TRBV7-9 and TRBJ1-1, with unresolved D. Germline V gene sequence: CDR1 SEHNR, CDR2 FQNEAQ (reference sequence). The CDR3 is 13 residues long. The V end lost 2 bases, the J end lost 2 bases, and 6 bases lay between the germline ends. Here the CDR3 DNA reads TGTGCCAGCAGCTTAACTTCTAACACTGAAGCTTTCTTT. Translated, it gives CASSLTSNTEAFF.

The chain joins TRBV4-1 to TRBJ1-1, with 9 bases that match TRBD1. This CDR3 comprises 16 residues. The trim removed 2 bases at V and 6 bases at J, leaving 10 bases unmatched. Germline loops: CDR1 MGHRA, CDR2 YSYEKL. The CDR3 nucleotides are TGCGCCAGCAGCCAATTTGCCGGGACAGGGCCACCTGAAGCTTTCTTT. It encodes CASSQFAGTGPPEAFF.

This chain connects TRBV2 to TRBJ1-2, with D hard to call. The germline gives CDR1 SNHLY, CDR2 FYNNEI. This CDR3 has 12 residues. The V and J ends lost 6 bases and 4 bases respectively, with 9 bases between them. As DNA, the CDR3 is TGTGCCAGCAGAGCGGCGCTCTATGGCTACACCTTC. It encodes CASRAALYGYTF.

V and J are TRBV6-5 and TRBJ1-2, with D maybe TRBD1 (6 bases). This CDR3 contains 14 residues. Trimming removed 5 bases at V and 4 bases at J, with 14 bases between. Germline V gives CDR1 MNHEY, CDR2 SVGAGI. The CDR3 protein is CASSPDRFGYGYTF. The CDR3 DNA is TGTGCCAGCAGTCCCGACAGGTTCGGCTATGGCTACACCTTC.

The chain joins TRBV6-4 to TRBJ2-3, with D possibly TRBD1 on 5 matching bases. CDR1 is MRHNA and CDR2 is SNTAGT in the germline V gene. The CDR3 runs to 15 residues. The CDR3 spells CASAVEGVSTDTQYF. The CDR3 DNA sequence: TGTGCTTCAGCAGTGGAAGGGGTGAGCACAGATACGCAGTATTTT.

This chain connects TRBV18 to TRBJ1-3, with D uncertain. With 3 bases removed from V and 5 bases from J, the gap between germline ends came to 11 bases. Germline lookup yields CDR1 KGHSH and CDR2 LQKENI. This CDR3 is 14 amino acids long. CDR3 in amino acids: CASSPGVGRNTIYF. As DNA, the CDR3 is TGTGCCAGCTCACCGGGTGTCGGGAGAAACACCATATATTTT.

With regard to this clone: A junction end diverges from the germline sequence, so it may reflect a read error. The chain employs TRBV4-1 and TRBJ2-3; maybe TRBD1 (6 bases). This CDR3 comprises 15 residues. Germline CDR1 is MGHRA and CDR2 is YSYEKL. In DNA, the CDR3 is TGCGCCAACAGCCAACTGGGGGCGAGCACAGATACGCAGTATTTT. Residues: CANSQLGASTDTQYF.

J is TRBJ1-1 and V is TRBV11-1, with a possible D match to TRBD1 (5 bases). Trimming stripped 2 bases from V and 5 bases from J, with 18 bases between. This CDR3 is built from 16 residues. Germline CDR1 and CDR2: SGHAT and FQDESV (reference sequence). The CDR3 region is CASSLKIQGPGTEAFF. The CDR3 DNA is TGTGCCAGCAGCTTAAAAATTCAGGGCCCGGGAACTGAAGCTTTCTTT.

The chain carries TRBV6-5 and TRBJ2-1; 8 nucleotides agree with TRBD1. The CDR3 runs to 15 residues. Germline V CDR1 and CDR2: MNHEY, SVGAGI. Germline trimming cut 6 bases from V and 2 bases from J; bases unmatched to any gene: 6. In nucleotides, the CDR3 is TGTGCCAGCAGGACCCCAGGGGGCCCCTACAATGAGCAGTTCTTC. Protein sequence: CASRTPGGPYNEQFF.

Remarks on this clone: The same CDR3 can be traced to other DNA sequences in this sample. The chain employs TRBV19 and TRBJ1-2; TRBD1 is a possible D gene (6 bases). The germline V gene encodes CDR1 LNHDA and CDR2 SQIVND (reference sequence). V lost 2 bases and J 4 bases, leaving 14 bases between the germline ends. The CDR3 runs 15 residues. The CDR3 sequence is CASSISPTGPYGYTF. The CDR3, as DNA: TGTGCCAGTAGTATATCTCCGACAGGACCCTATGGCTACACCTTC.

The rearrangement joins TRBV28 to TRBJ1-1; D gene uncertain. The CDR3 extends over 15 amino acids. V dropped 2 bases and J dropped 1 base, with 11 bases sitting between them. Germline V gene data show CDR1 as MDHEN and CDR2 as SYDVKM. CDR3 loop: CASSLEGWGNTEAFF. The CDR3, as DNA: TGTGCCAGCAGTTTAGAGGGTTGGGGGAACACTGAAGCTTTCTTT. Complete variable domain (other parts from reference TRBV28 and TRBJ1-1): DVKVTQSSRYLVKRTGEKVFLECVQDMDHENMFWYRQDPGLGLRLIYFSYDVKMKEKGDIPEGYSVSREKKERFSLILESASTNQTSMYLCASSLEGWGNTEAFFGQGTRLTVV.

The chain employs TRBV18 and TRBJ2-6, with D possibly being TRBD1 (6 bases). The germline gives CDR1 KGHSH, CDR2 LQKENI. Trimming took off 6 bases at V and 1 base at J, with 10 bases between the two ends. The length of the CDR3 is 15 residues. For the CDR3, the DNA is TGTGCCAGCTCCGCACAGGGTTCTGGGGCCAACGTCCTGACTTTC. Encoded protein: CASSAQGSGANVLTF. Full variable domain (remainder filled in from reference TRBV18 and TRBJ2-6): NAGVMQNPRHLVRRRGQEARLRCSPMKGHSHVYWYRQLPEEGLKFMVYLQKENIIDESGMPKERFSAEFPKEGPSILRIQQVVRGDSAAYFCASSAQGSGANVLTFGAGSRLTVL.

The V and J genes are TRBV9 and TRBJ1-2; the D is unclear. Germline CDR1 and CDR2: SGDLS and YYNGEE. The CDR3 loop spans 12 amino acids. The V end was cut by 2 bases, the J end by 7 bases, with 9 bases between. CDR3 sequence: CASSVWDGGYTF. DNA for the CDR3: TGTGCCAGCAGCGTGTGGGATGGTGGCTACACCTTC.